This T cell receptor beta chain was profiled in a study of T-cell reconstitution after alpha-beta-depleted transplantation in children. The CDR3 extends over 15 amino acids. Germline values: CDR1 MDHEN, CDR2 SYDVKM. Germline trimming cut 4 bases from V and 0 bases from J; bases unmatched to any gene: 5. Preparing the TCRbeta library involved the use of unique molecular identifiers. TCRdb reanalysed the PCR reads using MiXCR and keeps one entry per CDR3 protein. The data contain hundreds of thousands of distinct CDR3 sequences, 15% to 20% of them singletons. This clonotype was detected only a few times. What it binds is unknown. General observations from the study: Surviving recipient cells, namely T cells and thymic progenitors, were the source of high day-60 TCRbeta diversity in some patients. Fresh T-cell production supplied most of the T-cell counts and diversity seen one year after transplant. Reportedly, alpha-beta T cells present about two months post-transplant originated from several hundred expanded clones of graft origin.

The receptor's source is a male patient between 2 and 15 years old who had a stem cell transplant for acute lymphoblastic leukemia, so the T cells may come from the graft donor. The J gene is TRBJ1-2, the V gene TRBV28; 7 bases line up with TRBD1. Sequencing used PBMCs, mostly from graft donor cells, obtained 360 days after TCRalphabeta/CD19-depleted stem cell transplant. The CDR3 spells CASSWLGTANYGYTF. The CDR3 DNA is TGTGCCAGCAGTTGGTTGGGGACAGCTAACTATGGCTACACCTTC.